The rows below give T cell receptor beta chains drawn from one sample of a study of cytomegalovirus exposure and HLA in healthy donors. Libraries were prepared by immunoSEQ multiplex PCR; TCRdb keeps only in-frame clonotypes and omits some of them. This sample has some 180,000 clones, with around 75% found just once. Sequencing used PBMCs. The receptors shown here come from a male donor in good health and CMV-seronegative. Each CDR3 is given with its conserved first and last residue. The order of the fields is V gene, clone size, J gene, D gene, CDR3 protein, CDR3 DNA. D genes are given only for firm matches. Only some rows state a clone size, as once, few, many or a class for expanded clones.

TRBV15	.	TRBJ2-1	.	CATSRPGNEQFF	TGTGCCACCAGCCGACCAGGGAATGAGCAGTTCTTC
TRBV6-5	few	TRBJ1-6	.	CASSYSRGKPASPLHF	TGTGCCAGCAGTTACTCACGGGGAAAACCGGCCTCACCCCTCCACTTT
TRBV7-3	once	TRBJ1-5	.	CASSLGSGNQPQHF	TGTGCCAGCAGCTTAGGGTCAGGAAATCAGCCCCAGCATTTT
TRBV4-1	.	TRBJ2-1	TRBD2	CASSQASGRASNEQFF	TGCGCCAGCAGCCAGGCGAGCGGGAGAGCTTCCAATGAGCAGTTCTTC
TRBV4-3	few	TRBJ2-4	.	CASSQERVGGIQYF	TGCGCCAGCAGCCAAGAACGCGTAGGCGGCATTCAGTACTTC
TRBV6-6	.	TRBJ1-5	.	CASSYSAGLNQPQHF	TGTGCCAGCAGTTACTCGGCAGGGCTCAATCAGCCCCAGCATTTT
TRBV9	.	TRBJ2-1	TRBD2	CASSVASGGANEQFF	TGTGCCAGCAGCGTAGCTAGCGGGGGGGCTAATGAGCAGTTCTTC
TRBV7-8	.	TRBJ2-1	.	CASSPGISYNEQFF	TGTGCCAGCAGCCCAGGGATCTCCTACAATGAGCAGTTCTTC
TRBV6-5	.	TRBJ2-7	.	CASSYTGSSTGDEQYF	TGTGCCAGCAGTTACACTGGGTCTTCAACGGGGGACGAGCAGTACTTC
TRBV25-1	.	TRBJ2-1	.	CASSESVRDNYNEQFF	TGTGCCAGCAGTGAATCCGTCAGGGATAACTACAATGAGCAGTTCTTC
TRBV5-1	.	TRBJ2-7	TRBD2	CASSPAGGLGRSEQYF	TGCGCCAGCAGCCCGGCCGGGGGACTAGGAAGGTCCGAGCAGTACTTC
TRBV5-4	.	TRBJ1-3	.	CASSLTAGPGNTIYF	TGTGCCAGCAGCCTGACAGCAGGCCCTGGAAACACCATATATTTT
TRBV7-6	.	TRBJ2-1	TRBD2	CASSSGGGRSPHYNEQFF	TGTGCCAGCAGCTCGGGGGGAGGTCGGAGCCCTCACTACAATGAGCAGTTCTTC
TRBV6-5	.	TRBJ2-1	TRBD2	CASSAILAGDNEQFF	TGTGCCAGCAGTGCTATTCTAGCGGGGGACAATGAGCAGTTCTTC
TRBV28	.	TRBJ2-5	.	CASSPPGTETQYF	TGTGCCAGCAGTCCCCCGGGAACAGAGACCCAGTACTTC
TRBV19	once	TRBJ2-4	TRBD1	CASSARQGPDIQYF	TGTGCCAGTAGTGCACGACAGGGACCCGACATTCAGTACTTC
TRBV30	once	TRBJ2-1	TRBD2	CAWSYLGGSGRSSSYNEQFF	TGTGCCTGGAGTTACCTTGGGGGTAGCGGGAGGTCGAGCTCCTACAATGAGCAGTTCTTC
TRBV9	.	TRBJ2-1	TRBD2	CASSVLSTSGGFDEQFF	TGTGCCAGCAGCGTGCTTTCGACTAGCGGGGGTTTCGATGAGCAGTTCTTC
TRBV6-1	few	TRBJ1-1	.	CASSAQGLAEAFF	TGTGCCAGCAGCGCCCAGGGGTTGGCTGAAGCTTTCTTT
TRBV5-1	.	TRBJ2-1	TRBD2	CASSPGTSGRARNEQFF	TGCGCCAGCAGCCCAGGGACTAGCGGGAGGGCCCGGAATGAGCAGTTCTTC
TRBV30	.	TRBJ2-7	.	CAWSIRPSYEQYF	TGTGCCTGGAGTATCCGTCCCTCCTACGAGCAGTACTTC
TRBV25-1	.	TRBJ2-1	TRBD2	CASSISGRGTNEQFF	TGTGCCAGCAGTATTAGCGGGAGAGGAACCAATGAGCAGTTCTTC
TRBV6-1	.	TRBJ2-7	TRBD1	CASISGQGGAYEQYF	TGTGCCAGCATTTCGGGACAGGGGGGAGCCTACGAGCAGTACTTC
TRBV6-5	.	TRBJ1-1	.	CASSYSNRKNTEAFF	TGTGCCAGCAGTTACTCGAACAGAAAGAACACTGAAGCTTTCTTT
TRBV2	.	TRBJ2-3	TRBD1	CASSERDRFTDTQYF	TGTGCCAGCAGTGAAAGGGACAGGTTCACAGATACGCAGTATTTT
TRBV12-5	.	TRBJ1-6	TRBD1	CASGDRTGGHNSPLHF	TGTGCTAGTGGGGATCGGACAGGGGGCCATAATTCACCCCTCCACTTT
TRBV6-6	.	TRBJ2-1	.	CASSYSAGKYNEQFF	TGTGCCAGCAGTTACTCGGCGGGGAAATACAATGAGCAGTTCTTC
TRBV6-1	.	TRBJ2-7	TRBD2	CASSEGAGGSSYEQYF	TGTGCCAGCAGTGAAGGAGCGGGGGGGAGCTCCTACGAGCAGTACTTC
TRBV7-3	.	TRBJ1-1	TRBD1	CASSLGTENTEAFF	TGTGCCAGCAGCCTTGGGACAGAGAACACTGAAGCTTTCTTT
TRBV7-9	.	TRBJ2-5	.	CASSAALVGETQYF	TGTGCCAGCAGCGCCGCACTAGTGGGGGAGACCCAGTACTTC
TRBV6-1	.	TRBJ1-2	TRBD1	CASSAGQGRLYGYTF	TGTGCCAGCAGCGCGGGACAGGGGAGACTCTATGGCTACACCTTC
TRBV15	.	TRBJ2-1	TRBD1	CATSTYGTEKPNEQFF	TGTGCCACCAGCACATACGGGACAGAGAAGCCCAATGAGCAGTTCTTC
TRBV6-5	.	TRBJ2-1	.	CASSTYGLWGIILFF	TGTGCCAGCAGTACGTACGGACTTTGGGGTATAATTCTGTTCTTC
TRBV12-5	.	TRBJ1-2	.	CASGLVGRSYGYTF	TGTGCTAGTGGTTTGGTAGGAAGGAGCTATGGCTACACCTTC
TRBV19	.	TRBJ2-2	TRBD1	CASSRTGGTGELFF	TGTGCCAGTAGTAGGACAGGGGGCACCGGGGAGCTGTTTTTT
TRBV28	.	TRBJ1-6	TRBD1	CASSQGDRNNSPLHF	TGTGCCAGCAGTCAGGGGGACAGGAATAATTCACCCCTCCACTTT
TRBV19	.	TRBJ1-1	.	CASTVRVNTEAFF	TGTGCCAGTACGGTGCGGGTGAACACTGAAGCTTTCTTT
TRBV27	.	TRBJ1-5	.	CASSSTANQPQHF	TGTGCCAGCAGTTCCACAGCAAATCAGCCCCAGCATTTT
TRBV18	few	TRBJ2-1	TRBD1	CASSLATGGADEQFF	TGTGCCAGCTCATTAGCGACAGGGGGCGCGGATGAGCAGTTCTTC
TRBV27	.	TRBJ2-7	.	CASSEGGVSYEQCF	TGTGCCAGCAGCGAAGGAGGGGTCTCCTACGAGCAGTGCTTC
TRBV7-2	.	TRBJ2-6	TRBD2	CASRPSGSNGANVLTF	TGTGCCAGCAGGCCTAGCGGGAGTAATGGGGCCAACGTCCTGACTTTC
TRBV5-4	.	TRBJ2-3	TRBD1	CASSPVQGADTQYF	TGTGCCAGCAGCCCAGTTCAGGGGGCAGATACGCAGTATTTT
TRBV6-5	.	TRBJ2-7	.	CASSPAVGALPEQYF	TGTGCCAGCAGTCCAGCGGTGGGAGCGCTGCCCGAGCAGTACTTC
TRBV18	once	TRBJ2-7	.	CASSRIPTGPSYEQYF	TGTGCCAGCTCCCGAATTCCCACAGGTCCCTCCTACGAGCAGTACTTC
TRBV10-3	.	TRBJ2-7	.	CAISGEVHEQYF	TGTGCCATCAGTGGGGAGGTGCACGAGCAGTACTTC
TRBV11-1	.	TRBJ2-1	TRBD1	CASSPGQGGYNEQFF	TGTGCCAGCAGTCCCGGACAGGGAGGCTACAATGAGCAGTTCTTC
TRBV4-2	.	TRBJ1-2	.	CASSLRTSDSNYGYTF	TGTGCCAGCAGCCTTAGGACATCTGATTCTAACTATGGCTACACCTTC
TRBV6-1	.	TRBJ2-7	TRBD1	CASSEWGQGRYEQYF	TGTGCCAGCAGTGAATGGGGACAGGGGAGGTACGAGCAGTACTTC
TRBV4-2	.	TRBJ1-5	.	CASSQGRNQPQHF	TGTGCCAGCAGCCAAGGGCGCAATCAGCCCCAGCATTTT
TRBV19	.	TRBJ2-3	.	CASSTHTGSLADTQYF	TGTGCCAGTAGTACCCACACAGGATCTCTCGCAGATACGCAGTATTTT
TRBV7-2	.	TRBJ2-5	.	CASSLVPGIQETQYF	TGTGCCAGCAGCTTAGTCCCGGGGATTCAAGAGACCCAGTACTTC